This TCR beta chain originates from a study of regulatory T cells in long-lasting Graves disease. For TCR beta, libraries came from iRepertoire HTBI primers and Arm-PCR of CDR3 regions. MiXCR, run by TCRdb on the multiplex PCR reads, gives a single entry per CDR3 protein. The sample contains hundreds of thousands of distinct CDR3 sequences, around 30% of which appear only once. Time point: persistent/refractory GD, antithyroid drugs over 5 years with positive TRAb. RNA isolated from PBMCs was used to make the TCR library. V was trimmed by 2 bases and J by 0 bases, leaving 7 bases between them. Germline CDR1 MNHEY, CDR2 SVGEGT. The CDR3 is made up of 14 amino acids.

This sequence was found in a female donor with Graves disease. This chain joins TRBV6-2 or TRBV6-3 and TRBJ1-1; D not certain. The sequencing here drew on peripheral blood mononuclear cells (PBMCs), taken when the disease was refractory, from a patient treated with antithyroid drugs. The CDR3 region has the DNA TGTGCCAGCAGTTACAGCCAACTGAACACTGAAGCTTTCTTT. This encodes CASSYSQLNTEAFF.